The sequence of this T cell receptor (beta chain) was determined in a study of CD8 T cells in Susac syndrome. A quantity of about 0.45 to 1 ug RNA underwent reverse transcription using random hexamers. A multiplex approach, immunoSEQ multiplex PCR, amplified TCR beta CDR3 across 54 Vbeta and 13 Jbeta. TCRdb passed the immunoSEQ multiplex PCR reads through MiXCR, listing each CDR3 protein once. The sample yields about 180,000 distinct CDR3 sequences, about 95% seen once. This clonotype was seen more than once but under ten times. Its matching antigen is unknown. Notes on the study in general: That the number of individuals in its TCR sequencing and HLA analysis was relatively small was acknowledged by the study.

CDR3 length equals 13 residues. V lost 1 base to trimming and J lost 3 bases, with 7 bases between them. This clonotype was obtained from a human donor with multiple sclerosis. Material for sequencing was CD8+ T cells from PBMCs. The J gene is TRBJ2-7, the V gene TRBV12-3 or TRBV12-4; D may be TRBD1 (6 bases). CDR3 sequence reads: CASSLGQDYEQYF. CDR3 bases: TGTGCCAGCAGTTTAGGACAGGACTACGAGCAGTACTTC.